The clone carrying this T cell receptor beta chain is classed as medium-sized. Adaptor-ligated barcode primers were used to amplify TRBV12-4/TRBJ1-2 clonotypes. One entry per CDR3 protein, called by TCRdb with MiXCR from the multiplex PCR reads. The sample includes 1,000 or so distinct CDR3 sequences, approximately 5% of them seen just once. Naive CD4+ T cells were purified with Tregs depleted by CD25. The CDR3 loop spans 12 amino acids. Trimming removed 3 bases from V and 8 bases from J, with 10 bases in between. Sequencing was performed on tumor-infiltrating naive CD4+ T cells sorted from the breast tumor. Documented subset: naive CD4+ T cells, CD4+CD45RA+CD25-. This TCR was recovered from a female donor with breast cancer. The V call is TRBV12-3 or TRBV12-4, the J call TRBJ1-2, with D possibly TRBD1 on 5 matching bases. In DNA form, the CDR3 reads TGTGCCAGCAGTTTTGGGCAGGGCGGCTACACCTTC. It translates to CASSFGQGGYTF.